This record concerns one TCR beta chain sequence. Its specificity is unknown. This sample is part of a study of cytomegalovirus exposure and HLA in healthy donors. Study-wide results and limits: It is likely that the observed cluster of highly shared sequence variants was a sequencing artifact. The majority of TCR sequences were rare, yet some public TCRs appeared in many donors. Among TCR beta chains, those listed as cytomegalovirus-associated numbered over 150. In a later analysis, V- and J-gene trimming of beta chains associated with a DCLRE1C missense variant, replicated independently.

60 Vbeta and 13 Jbeta primers were used in PCR. Only in-frame clones appear in the TCRdb table, and some are missing; sequencing was by immunoSEQ multiplex PCR. The repertoire table contains 100,000 to 150,000 clones. Between the trimmed V and J ends, which lost 5 bases and 5 bases, there was a span of 19 bases. The CDR3 length is 16 residues. Germline V CDR1 and CDR2: SGHTA, FQGNSA. The sequence was obtained from a woman aged 40 to 50 in good health and CMV-seropositive. Sequencing was carried out using PBMCs. The rearrangement links TRBV7-2 to TRBJ2-4; a weak D match, TRBD2 (6 bases). The CDR3 coding sequence is TGTGCCAGCAGCCTGAGGGGACTTCCGCAACAAAACATTCAGTACTTC. It translates to CASSLRGLPQQNIQYF.